This T cell receptor (beta chain) appears in the sequencing data of a study of early T cells in non-severe SARS-CoV-2 infection. The study's findings and limits: Database matching using VDJdb favored anti-spike CD8 responses, with private and CD4 specificities left missing.

Regarding this clonotype: Its antigen is not known.

Looked up from germline, CDR1 is KGHSH and CDR2 is LQKENI. The CDR3 runs to 17 residues. V was clipped by 3 bases and J by 2 bases, with 17 bases between them. cDNA molecules, individually, were tagged with unique molecular identifiers. MiXCR, run by TCRdb on the 5' RACE reads, gives a single entry per CDR3 protein. The sample records about 83,000 distinct CDR3 sequences, approximately 13% being singletons. Specimen: whole blood. The rearrangement links TRBV18 to TRBJ1-3, with D possibly TRBD1 on 6 matching bases. The receptor's source is an adult who was a healthcare worker with PCR-confirmed SARS-CoV-2 infection or an uninfected control (not recorded which). CDR3 coding DNA: TGTGCCAGCTCACCTTCGTCGGGGGCAAGGACTGGAAACACCATATATTTT. The encoded protein is CASSPSSGARTGNTIYF.